Included here is one TCR beta chain sequence, with context. The ends were cut back, 5 bases at V and 11 bases at J, with 22 bases in the middle. The CDR3 is made up of 14 amino acids. The V gene's germline CDR1 is MNHEY and CDR2 SMNVEV (reference sequence). Libraries were prepared by immunoSEQ multiplex PCR; TCRdb keeps only in-frame clonotypes and omits some of them. The table records almost 700,000 clones, 92% of them present only once. This record comes from a study of shared clonotypes between healthy human individuals. Positively selected for CCR7, the CD45RO-negative cells used as naive CD8 cells excluded terminally differentiated effector memory CD45RA+ cells.

The genes are TRBV27 and TRBJ2-7; D is perhaps TRBD1 or TRBD2 (5 bases each). This clonotype was sampled from a man between 25 and 39 years old in good health. Input material: naive CD8+ T cells sorted from blood. In nucleotides, the CDR3 is TGTGCCAGCAGTCCTCGGGGCGACGTCAGGGAAAAGTACTTC. Protein: CASSPRGDVREKYF.